Listed below are T cell receptor beta chains from one sample, sequenced in a study of T cells after yellow fever vaccination. One entry per CDR3 protein results from TCRdb running MiXCR on the 5' RACE reads. Of 310,000 or so distinct CDR3 sequences listed, roughly 4% were seen once; the top ten hold 20% to 25%. The material was PBMCs, obtained on the day of the yellow fever booster vaccination. The receptors derive from a man aged 18 to 35 who received the YFV17D yellow fever vaccine. Both conserved end residues are part of each CDR3. Each record gives: D gene, clone size, J gene, V gene, CDR3 protein, CDR3 DNA. D genes are given only for firm matches. Some rows mark clone size as missing; the rest say once, few, many or name a class of expanded clone.

d_call: TRBD2; clone_size: many; j_call: TRBJ2-3; v_call: TRBV7-3; cdr3_aa: CASSWTSGGTYTDTQYF; cdr3_nt: TGTGCCAGCAGCTGGACTAGCGGGGGGACCTACACAGATACGCAGTATTTT
d_call: TRBD1; clone_size: many; j_call: TRBJ2-1; v_call: TRBV11-2; cdr3_aa: CASSLGGQGFQFF; cdr3_nt: TGTGCCAGCAGCTTAGGGGGACAGGGTTTCCAGTTCTTC
d_call: TRBD1; clone_size: few; j_call: TRBJ1-5; v_call: TRBV18; cdr3_aa: CASSPGTEVSQPQHF; cdr3_nt: TGTGCCAGCTCACCCGGGACAGAGGTTTCCCAGCCCCAGCATTTT
d_call: TRBD1; clone_size: many; j_call: TRBJ1-1; v_call: TRBV15; cdr3_aa: CATSRDGWGQPQAFF; cdr3_nt: TGTGCCACCAGCAGAGATGGTTGGGGACAGCCTCAAGCTTTCTTT
d_call: .; clone_size: few; j_call: TRBJ1-6; v_call: TRBV6-5; cdr3_aa: CASHRGWPSYNSPLHF; cdr3_nt: TGTGCCAGCCATCGGGGGTGGCCCTCCTATAATTCACCCCTCCACTTT
d_call: TRBD2; clone_size: .; j_call: TRBJ2-5; v_call: TRBV4-1; cdr3_aa: CASSQGTSGGAIETQYF; cdr3_nt: TGCGCCAGCAGCCAAGGGACTAGCGGGGGGGCAATAGAGACCCAGTACTTC
d_call: TRBD1; clone_size: many; j_call: TRBJ1-5; v_call: TRBV20-1; cdr3_aa: CSAGGQGNNQPQHF; cdr3_nt: TGCAGTGCGGGGGGACAGGGTAACAATCAGCCCCAGCATTTT
d_call: .; clone_size: .; j_call: TRBJ2-3; v_call: TRBV7-2; cdr3_aa: CASSLLGGALDTQYF; cdr3_nt: TGTGCCAGCAGCTTATTAGGGGGAGCCCTAGATACGCAGTATTTT
d_call: TRBD2; clone_size: many; j_call: TRBJ2-5; v_call: TRBV10-3; cdr3_aa: CAISRPGRLETQYF; cdr3_nt: TGTGCCATCAGTCGACCCGGGAGGTTGGAGACCCAGTACTTC
d_call: TRBD1; clone_size: .; j_call: TRBJ1-2; v_call: TRBV18; cdr3_aa: CASSHGQGGGYTF; cdr3_nt: TGTGCCAGCTCACACGGACAGGGAGGTGGCTACACCTTC
d_call: TRBD2; clone_size: many; j_call: TRBJ2-7; v_call: TRBV5-1; cdr3_aa: CASSLAVGLAGARGEQYF; cdr3_nt: TGCGCCAGCAGCTTGGCCGTGGGTCTAGCGGGGGCACGAGGTGAGCAGTACTTC
d_call: .; clone_size: many; j_call: TRBJ2-1; v_call: TRBV4-3; cdr3_aa: CASSQEVLIIEQFF; cdr3_nt: TGCGCCAGCAGCCAAGAGGTTTTAATTATTGAGCAGTTCTTC
d_call: .; clone_size: few; j_call: TRBJ2-1; v_call: TRBV24-1; cdr3_aa: CATSDSRVGINEQFF; cdr3_nt: TGTGCCACCAGTGATAGCCGGGTTGGGATCAATGAGCAGTTCTTC
d_call: .; clone_size: .; j_call: TRBJ2-7; v_call: TRBV10-3; cdr3_aa: CAISTSGALGEQYF; cdr3_nt: TGTGCCATCAGTACCTCAGGGGCCTTGGGTGAGCAGTACTTC